The rows below give T cell receptor beta chains drawn from one sample of a study of blood T cell repertoires in COVID-19. TCRdb keeps only in-frame clones here, not all; method: immunoSEQ multiplex PCR. Seen here are about 180,000 clones, 85% observed once, and the top ten hold about 5.8%. Sequencing input: peripheral blood. The receptors shown here come from a woman aged 50 to 60 with COVID-19, enrolled during active disease. CDR3s include the opening cysteine and the closing phenylalanine or tryptophan. Each record gives: D gene, J gene, clone size, V gene, CDR3 DNA, CDR3 protein. A D gene is named only where the DNA matches it firmly. Clone size is shown for a subset of rows, as once, few, many or a class of expanded clone.

d_call: TRBD1; j_call: TRBJ2-7; clone_size: once; v_call: TRBV5-6; cdr3_nt: TGTGCCAGCAGCAAGGGACAGGACCTCTACGAGCAGTACTTC; cdr3_aa: CASSKGQDLYEQYF
d_call: -; j_call: TRBJ1-1; clone_size: -; v_call: TRBV2; cdr3_nt: TGTGCCAGTTCCCTCAGGGGATTGAACACTGAAGCTTTCTTT; cdr3_aa: CASSLRGLNTEAFF
d_call: -; j_call: TRBJ2-3; clone_size: -; v_call: TRBV11-2; cdr3_nt: TGTGCCAGCAGCTTAGGGTCAGGGAGGACAGATACGCAGTATTTT; cdr3_aa: CASSLGSGRTDTQYF
d_call: -; j_call: TRBJ1-1; clone_size: -; v_call: TRBV13; cdr3_nt: TGTGCCAGCAGCTTAGCAGGGAACACTGAAGCTTTCTTT; cdr3_aa: CASSLAGNTEAFF
d_call: -; j_call: TRBJ1-1; clone_size: -; v_call: TRBV30; cdr3_nt: TGTGCCTGGAGGGCGGACTTAGGATCGGGCACTGAAGCTTTCTTT; cdr3_aa: CAWRADLGSGTEAFF
d_call: TRBD1; j_call: TRBJ2-2; clone_size: -; v_call: TRBV28; cdr3_nt: TGTGCCAGCAGTTTAGCCGACAGGGTAGCCGGGGAGCTGTTTTTT; cdr3_aa: CASSLADRVAGELFF
d_call: TRBD1; j_call: TRBJ1-2; clone_size: once; v_call: TRBV5-1; cdr3_nt: TGCGCCAGCAGCTTGGGGGGACAGGGGAATGGCTACACCTTC; cdr3_aa: CASSLGGQGNGYTF
d_call: -; j_call: TRBJ1-1; clone_size: -; v_call: TRBV2; cdr3_nt: TGTGCCAGCAGGGAGAGTTACGGAGCTTTCTTT; cdr3_aa: CASRESYGAFF
d_call: -; j_call: TRBJ2-5; clone_size: -; v_call: TRBV7-3; cdr3_nt: TGTGCCAGCAGCACCCAGGGGGGTAAAGAGACCCAGTACTTC; cdr3_aa: CASSTQGGKETQYF
d_call: -; j_call: TRBJ1-1; clone_size: -; v_call: TRBV21-1; cdr3_nt: TGTGCCAGCAGCAAAGTGGGGCTCACTGAAGCTTTCTTT; cdr3_aa: CASSKVGLTEAFF
d_call: TRBD1; j_call: TRBJ2-2; clone_size: -; v_call: TRBV10-3; cdr3_nt: TGTGCCATCAGCGACCCGAATACAATCGGACAGGGCCACACCGGGGAGCTGTTTTTT; cdr3_aa: CAISDPNTIGQGHTGELFF
d_call: -; j_call: TRBJ2-7; clone_size: -; v_call: TRBV5-1; cdr3_nt: TGCGCCAGCAGCTCGGGGTCTCAGCAGTACTTC; cdr3_aa: CASSSGSQQYF
d_call: TRBD2; j_call: TRBJ2-1; clone_size: -; v_call: TRBV7-9; cdr3_nt: TGTGCCAGCAGCTTAGCGCTATGGGGGGGTGACGTGGCCAATGAGCAGTTCTTC; cdr3_aa: CASSLALWGGDVANEQFF
d_call: -; j_call: TRBJ1-3; clone_size: -; v_call: TRBV12-5; cdr3_nt: TGTGCTAGTGGTTTGCGTAATCGCTCTGGAAACACCATATATTTT; cdr3_aa: CASGLRNRSGNTIYF
d_call: -; j_call: TRBJ2-3; clone_size: -; v_call: TRBV7-3; cdr3_nt: TGTGCCAGCAGCCCATTCGGGACTCGGGGAGATACGCAGTATTTT; cdr3_aa: CASSPFGTRGDTQYF
d_call: -; j_call: TRBJ1-2; clone_size: -; v_call: TRBV29-1; cdr3_nt: TGCAGCGTTGAAGTTTACAGCGGCTATGGCTACACCTTC; cdr3_aa: CSVEVYSGYGYTF
d_call: TRBD1; j_call: TRBJ1-1; clone_size: -; v_call: TRBV7-9; cdr3_nt: TGTGCCAGCAGCATAAACCCAGGGGGCACTGAAGCTTTCTTT; cdr3_aa: CASSINPGGTEAFF
d_call: TRBD1; j_call: TRBJ1-1; clone_size: -; v_call: TRBV7-9; cdr3_nt: TGTGCCAGCAGCCTACGACAGGGGGTTAGCACTGAAGCTTTCTTT; cdr3_aa: CASSLRQGVSTEAFF
d_call: -; j_call: TRBJ2-1; clone_size: -; v_call: TRBV5-1; cdr3_nt: TGCGCCAGCAGCTTGGCCCCGTCTGCAGGGGTTTATGAGCAGTTCTTC; cdr3_aa: CASSLAPSAGVYEQFF
d_call: TRBD1; j_call: TRBJ1-2; clone_size: -; v_call: TRBV7-9; cdr3_nt: TGTGCCAGCAGCTTAGATAAAGGGGGCGGCGGCTACACCTTC; cdr3_aa: CASSLDKGGGGYTF
d_call: TRBD2; j_call: TRBJ2-2; clone_size: -; v_call: TRBV6-5; cdr3_nt: TGTGCCAGCACCGGGACTAGCGGGGGGACCGGGGAGCTGTTTTTT; cdr3_aa: CASTGTSGGTGELFF
d_call: -; j_call: TRBJ2-3; clone_size: -; v_call: TRBV4-1; cdr3_nt: TGCGCCAGCAGCCAGCCGCGGGTCACAGATACGCAGTATTTT; cdr3_aa: CASSQPRVTDTQYF
d_call: -; j_call: TRBJ1-2; clone_size: -; v_call: TRBV5-4; cdr3_nt: TGTGCCAGCAGAACAGGGTGGCCTAACTATGGCTACACCTTC; cdr3_aa: CASRTGWPNYGYTF
d_call: -; j_call: TRBJ2-7; clone_size: -; v_call: TRBV2; cdr3_nt: TGTGCCAGCAGTGTAGAGGTCGCGTACGAGCAGTACTTC; cdr3_aa: CASSVEVAYEQYF
d_call: -; j_call: TRBJ1-1; clone_size: -; v_call: TRBV6-6; cdr3_nt: TGTGCCAGCAGCCGAGGGGCAGGGAACACTGAAGCTTTCTTT; cdr3_aa: CASSRGAGNTEAFF
d_call: -; j_call: TRBJ1-1; clone_size: -; v_call: TRBV5-3; cdr3_nt: TGTGCCAGAAGTCGAAGGGAGAGAAGGAACACTGAAGCTTTCTTT; cdr3_aa: CARSRRERRNTEAFF
d_call: TRBD2; j_call: TRBJ2-7; clone_size: -; v_call: TRBV4-1; cdr3_nt: TGCGCCAGCAGCTTAGGACTAGATCCAAGCTACGAGCAGTACTTC; cdr3_aa: CASSLGLDPSYEQYF
d_call: TRBD2; j_call: TRBJ2-7; clone_size: -; v_call: TRBV30; cdr3_nt: TGTGCCTGGGGGAGCGGGGGATCCTACGAGCAGTACTTC; cdr3_aa: CAWGSGGSYEQYF
d_call: TRBD1; j_call: TRBJ2-3; clone_size: -; v_call: TRBV5-1; cdr3_nt: TGCGCCAGCAGAGCCGGGACAGGGGGCGCAGATACGCAGTATTTT; cdr3_aa: CASRAGTGGADTQYF
d_call: -; j_call: TRBJ1-6; clone_size: -; v_call: TRBV5-6; cdr3_nt: TGTGCCAGCAGCTTCGGAGGTTTGGGTAATTCACCCCTCCACTTT; cdr3_aa: CASSFGGLGNSPLHF
d_call: TRBD2; j_call: TRBJ2-5; clone_size: -; v_call: TRBV6-1; cdr3_nt: TGTGCCAGCAGTGCTTCTAGCGGGGGGGCCGGAGAGACCCAGTACTTC; cdr3_aa: CASSASSGGAGETQYF
d_call: TRBD1; j_call: TRBJ1-4; clone_size: -; v_call: TRBV15; cdr3_nt: TGTGCCACCAGCAGATCCACAGGGGGCTCCGTCATGGGTGAAAAACTGTTTTTT; cdr3_aa: CATSRSTGGSVMGEKLFF